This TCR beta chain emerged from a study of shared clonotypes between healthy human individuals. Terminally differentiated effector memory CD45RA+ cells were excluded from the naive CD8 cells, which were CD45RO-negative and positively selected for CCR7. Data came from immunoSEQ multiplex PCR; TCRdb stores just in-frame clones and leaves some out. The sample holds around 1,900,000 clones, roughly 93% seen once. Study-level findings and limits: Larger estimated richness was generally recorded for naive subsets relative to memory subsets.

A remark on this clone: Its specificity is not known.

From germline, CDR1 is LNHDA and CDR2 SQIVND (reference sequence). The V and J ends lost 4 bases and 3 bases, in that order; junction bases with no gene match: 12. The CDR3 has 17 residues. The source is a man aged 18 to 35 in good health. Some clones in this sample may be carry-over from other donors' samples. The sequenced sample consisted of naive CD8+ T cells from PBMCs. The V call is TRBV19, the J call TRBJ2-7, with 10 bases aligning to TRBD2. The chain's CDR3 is CASSTRLASGSLYEQYF. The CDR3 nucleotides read TGTGCCAGTAGTACCCGGCTAGCTAGCGGGAGTCTCTACGAGCAGTACTTC.